The rows below give T cell receptor beta chains drawn from one sample of a study of blood T cell repertoires in COVID-19. Clones were read by immunoSEQ multiplex PCR, and TCRdb kept only the in-frame ones, dropping some. The sample lists 200,000 to 250,000 clones, approximately 77% seen once, with around 3.3% in the top ten. Sequencing was performed on peripheral blood. The receptors derive from a woman older than 75 with acute or convalescent COVID-19. CDR3s include the opening cysteine and the closing phenylalanine or tryptophan. A D gene is named only where the DNA matches it firmly. Not every row has a clone size; where given, it reads once, few, many or a size class.

d_call	clone_size	v_call	j_call	cdr3_nt	cdr3_aa
.	few	TRBV19	TRBJ1-2	TGTGCCAGTACCCGAACCGGGGGTTCGGGCTATGGCTACACCTTC	CASTRTGGSGYGYTF
TRBD1	.	TRBV19	TRBJ1-2	TGTGCCAGTAGTCCCCCGACAGGGGGCGCGGACTATGGCTACACCTTC	CASSPPTGGADYGYTF
.	.	TRBV21-1	TRBJ1-3	TGTGCCAGCATATATCCCGGACAGGGGCCACCTGGAAACACCATATATTTT	CASIYPGQGPPGNTIYF
TRBD1	.	TRBV6-2/TRBV6-3	TRBJ1-5	TGTGCCAGCAGTTCGACAGGGAGCAATCAGCCCCAGCATTTT	CASSSTGSNQPQHF
.	.	TRBV5-1	TRBJ1-4	TGCGCCAGCAGCTTGTCCGGGAAGGAGATGGAAAAACTGTTTTTT	CASSLSGKEMEKLFF
.	.	TRBV12-3/TRBV12-4	TRBJ2-3	TGTGCCAGCAGTTCTCCGGGCACAGATACGCAGTATTTT	CASSSPGTDTQYF
TRBD1	once	TRBV19	TRBJ2-7	TGTGCCAGTAGCGGAAAAAACAGGGGCGAATCCTACGAGCAGTACTTC	CASSGKNRGESYEQYF
TRBD1	.	TRBV2	TRBJ1-2	TGTGCCAGCAGGAAATCCGGGACAGGGGTGGATGGCTACACCTTC	CASRKSGTGVDGYTF
.	.	TRBV7-2	TRBJ1-5	TGTGCCAGCAGCTTTCAGGGGCCGGGCAATCAGCCCCAGCATTTT	CASSFQGPGNQPQHF
.	.	TRBV7-2	TRBJ2-7	TGTGCCAGCAGCCCCTCAGGAGGGAGCTCCTACGAGCAGTACTTC	CASSPSGGSSYEQYF
TRBD1	.	TRBV5-1	TRBJ1-5	TGCGCCAGCAGCCCGGGACAGGGAAATCGGCCCCAGCATTTT	CASSPGQGNRPQHF
TRBD2	.	TRBV7-2	TRBJ2-7	TGTGCCAGCACCCGTCGGGAGGGGGCCTACGAGCAGTACTTC	CASTRREGAYEQYF
TRBD2	.	TRBV6-1	TRBJ2-3	TGTGCCAGCAGTGAACTAGCGGGACTCACAGATACGCAGTATTTT	CASSELAGLTDTQYF
TRBD1	.	TRBV19	TRBJ1-2	TGTGCCAGTAGCCTGGGACAGGGTATCGGCTACACCTTC	CASSLGQGIGYTF
.	.	TRBV3-1/TRBV3-2	TRBJ2-3	TGTGCCAGCAGCCCGAGTTTTGAAAATACGCAGTATTTT	CASSPSFENTQYF
TRBD2	.	TRBV11-2	TRBJ2-3	TGTGCCAGCGCAGCGGGGGCGATCACAGATACGCAGTATTTT	CASAAGAITDTQYF
.	.	TRBV11-2	TRBJ1-6	TGTGCCAGCAGCACCTCCACCTTAGCCGGTTCACCCCTCCACTTT	CASSTSTLAGSPLHF
.	.	TRBV12-3/TRBV12-4	TRBJ1-2	TGTGCCAGCAGTAACCGGGACACCTATGGCTACACCTTC	CASSNRDTYGYTF
.	once	TRBV2	TRBJ2-2	TGTGCCAGCAGTGTTGTCAGCGAAGGCACCGGGGAGCTGTTTTTT	CASSVVSEGTGELFF
.	once	TRBV30	TRBJ1-5	TGTGCCTGGAGACTGGGGGGAGCAGGCTATAGCGGTCAGCCCCAGCATTTT	CAWRLGGAGYSGQPQHF
TRBD2	.	TRBV15	TRBJ2-2	TGTGCCACCAGCAGTTTCCCGGGCGGGGGGCGCACCGGGGAGCTGTTTTTT	CATSSFPGGGRTGELFF
.	.	TRBV18	TRBJ2-2	TGTGCCAGCTCACCACCCGACAGAAACACCGGGGAGCTGTTTTTT	CASSPPDRNTGELFF
TRBD1	.	TRBV6-5	TRBJ1-6	TGTGCCAGCACAGCTAGGGGGCATTCACCCCTCCACTTT	CASTARGHSPLHF
TRBD1	.	TRBV28	TRBJ1-1	TGTGCCAGCAGAAGACAGGGAGGTAGTACTGAAGCTTTCTTT	CASRRQGGSTEAFF
TRBD1	.	TRBV10-3	TRBJ1-2	TGTGCCACCCAGGCCAGGGACAGGGGCGGCTATGGCTACACCTTC	CATQARDRGGYGYTF
TRBD2	.	TRBV12-3/TRBV12-4	TRBJ2-1	TGTGCCAGTGGGAGGGGTCTAGATGAGCAGTTCTTC	CASGRGLDEQFF
TRBD1	.	TRBV9	TRBJ1-1	TGTGCCAGCAGCCGAGGACAGGGCACTGAAGCTTTCTTT	CASSRGQGTEAFF
TRBD2	.	TRBV11-3	TRBJ2-5	TGTGCCAGCAGCTTTTCTAGCGGGGGGGGAGAGACCCAGTACTTC	CASSFSSGGGETQYF
TRBD1	.	TRBV5-4	TRBJ1-2	TGTGCCAGCAGCTTGGGGCAGGGGGAAGGAGGGAACTATGGCTACACCTTC	CASSLGQGEGGNYGYTF
.	.	TRBV5-1	TRBJ2-7	TGCGCCAGCAGCTTGGGCGGGGACGAGCAGTACTTC	CASSLGGDEQYF
.	.	TRBV2	TRBJ1-4	TGTGCCAGCAGTGAAGCGCTTCGGGAACTGGGGAAGGTAAAACTGTTTTTT	CASSEALRELGKVKLFF